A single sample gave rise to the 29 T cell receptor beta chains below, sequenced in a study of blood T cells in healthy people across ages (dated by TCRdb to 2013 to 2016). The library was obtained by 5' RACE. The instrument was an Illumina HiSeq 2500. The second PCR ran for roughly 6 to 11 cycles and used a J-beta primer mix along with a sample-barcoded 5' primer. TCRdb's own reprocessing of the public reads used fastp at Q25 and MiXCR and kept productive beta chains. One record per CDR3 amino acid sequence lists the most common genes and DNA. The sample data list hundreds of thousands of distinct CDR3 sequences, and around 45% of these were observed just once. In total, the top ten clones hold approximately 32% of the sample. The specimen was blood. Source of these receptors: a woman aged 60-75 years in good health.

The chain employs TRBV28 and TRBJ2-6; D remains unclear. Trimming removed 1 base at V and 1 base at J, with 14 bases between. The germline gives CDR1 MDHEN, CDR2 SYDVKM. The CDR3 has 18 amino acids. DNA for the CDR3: TGTGCCAGCAGTTTATTCCGGGCGCAAATATCTGGGGCCAACGTCCTGACTTTC. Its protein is CASSLFRAQISGANVLTF. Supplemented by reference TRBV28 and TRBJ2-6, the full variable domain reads DVKVTQSSRYLVKRTGEKVFLECVQDMDHENMFWYRQDPGLGLRLIYFSYDVKMKEKGDIPEGYSVSREKKERFSLILESASTNQTSMYLCASSLFRAQISGANVLTFGAGSRLTVL.

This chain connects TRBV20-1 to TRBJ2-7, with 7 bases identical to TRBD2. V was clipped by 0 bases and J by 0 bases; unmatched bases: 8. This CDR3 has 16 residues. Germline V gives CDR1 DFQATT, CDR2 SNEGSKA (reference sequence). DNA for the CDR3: TGCAGTGCTAGAGATCTCAAGGGCGGGGGCTCCTACGAGCAGTACTTC. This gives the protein CSARDLKGGGSYEQYF.

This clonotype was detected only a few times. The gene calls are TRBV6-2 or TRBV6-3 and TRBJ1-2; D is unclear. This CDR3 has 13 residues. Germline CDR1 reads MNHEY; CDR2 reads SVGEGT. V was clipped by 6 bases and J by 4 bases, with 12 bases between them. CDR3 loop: CASSPPTTYGYTF. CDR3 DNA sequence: TGTGCCAGCAGCCCACCGACAACCTATGGCTACACCTTC.

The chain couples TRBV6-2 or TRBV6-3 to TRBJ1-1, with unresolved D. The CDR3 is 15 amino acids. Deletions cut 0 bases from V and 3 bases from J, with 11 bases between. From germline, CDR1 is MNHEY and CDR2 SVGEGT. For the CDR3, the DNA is TGTGCCAGCAGTTACTCTGGCCCCACGTACACTGAAGCTTTCTTT. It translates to CASSYSGPTYTEAFF.

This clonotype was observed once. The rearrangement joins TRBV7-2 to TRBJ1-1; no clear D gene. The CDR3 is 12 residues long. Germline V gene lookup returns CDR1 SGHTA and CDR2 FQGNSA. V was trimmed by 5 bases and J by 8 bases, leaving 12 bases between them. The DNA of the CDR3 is TGTGCCAGCAGCCCTAGATTTGGCGAAGCTTTCTTT. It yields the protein CASSPRFGEAFF. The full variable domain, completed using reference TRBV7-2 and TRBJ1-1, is GAGVSQSPSNKVTEKGKDVELRCDPISGHTALYWYRQSLGQGLEFLIYFQGNSAPDKSGLPSDRFSAERTGGSVSTLTIQRTQQEDSAVYLCASSPRFGEAFFGQGTRLTVV.

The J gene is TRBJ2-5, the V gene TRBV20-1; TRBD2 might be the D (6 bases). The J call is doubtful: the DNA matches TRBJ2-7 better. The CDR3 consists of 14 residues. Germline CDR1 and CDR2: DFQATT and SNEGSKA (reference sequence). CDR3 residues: CSETTAGYGNEQYF. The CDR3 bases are TGCAGTGAGACCACGGCGGGATACGGTAACGAGCAGTACTTC.

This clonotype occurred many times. The CDR3 coding sequence is TGTGCCAGCAGCTTCGGGAGGGGTTATGAAAAACTGTTTTTT. This sequence encodes CASSFGRGYEKLFF. The chain carries TRBV5-6 and TRBJ1-4; TRBD1 might be the D (5 bases). Looked up from germline, CDR1 is SGHDT and CDR2 is YYEEEE. CDR3 length: 14 amino acids. V shed 2 bases and J shed 6 bases, with 11 bases lying between them.

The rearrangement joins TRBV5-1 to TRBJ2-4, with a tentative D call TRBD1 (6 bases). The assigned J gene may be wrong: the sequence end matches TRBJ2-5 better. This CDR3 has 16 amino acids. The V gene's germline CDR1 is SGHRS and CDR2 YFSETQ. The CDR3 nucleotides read TGCGCCAGCAGCTTGACTACAGGGACAATGTGGGAGACCCAGTACTTC. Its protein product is CASSLTTGTMWETQYF.

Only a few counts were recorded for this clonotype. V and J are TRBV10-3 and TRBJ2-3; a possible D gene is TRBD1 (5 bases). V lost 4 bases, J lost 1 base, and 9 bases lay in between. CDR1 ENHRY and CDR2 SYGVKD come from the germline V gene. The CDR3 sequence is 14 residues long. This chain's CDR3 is CAISVVQGTDTQYF. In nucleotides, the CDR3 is TGTGCCATCAGTGTCGTACAGGGCACAGATACGCAGTATTTT.

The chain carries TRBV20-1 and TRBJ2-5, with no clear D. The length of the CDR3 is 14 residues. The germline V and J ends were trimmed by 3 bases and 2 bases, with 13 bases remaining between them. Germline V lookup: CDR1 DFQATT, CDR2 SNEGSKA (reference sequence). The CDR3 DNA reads TGCAGTGCTAGGGCAAACCACCCGCAAGAGACCCAGTACTTC. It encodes CSARANHPQETQYF.

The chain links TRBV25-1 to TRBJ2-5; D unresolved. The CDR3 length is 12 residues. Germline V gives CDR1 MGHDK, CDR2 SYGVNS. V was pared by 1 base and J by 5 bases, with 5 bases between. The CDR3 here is CASSELGETQYF. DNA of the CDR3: TGTGCCAGCAGTGAATTAGGGGAGACCCAGTACTTC.

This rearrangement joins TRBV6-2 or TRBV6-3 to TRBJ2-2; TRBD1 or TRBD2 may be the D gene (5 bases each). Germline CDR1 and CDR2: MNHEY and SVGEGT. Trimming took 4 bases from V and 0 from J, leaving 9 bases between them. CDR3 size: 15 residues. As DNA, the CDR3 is TGTGCCAGCAGTTTTGGGGGAGCGAACACCGGGGAGCTGTTTTTT. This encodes CASSFGGANTGELFF.

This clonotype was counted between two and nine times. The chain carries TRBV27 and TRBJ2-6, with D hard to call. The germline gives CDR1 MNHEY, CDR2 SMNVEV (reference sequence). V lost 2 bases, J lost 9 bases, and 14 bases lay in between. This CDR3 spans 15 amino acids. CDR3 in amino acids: CASSLVGIRDNVLTF. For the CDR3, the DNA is TGTGCCAGCAGTTTAGTTGGGATCAGAGACAACGTCCTGACTTTC.

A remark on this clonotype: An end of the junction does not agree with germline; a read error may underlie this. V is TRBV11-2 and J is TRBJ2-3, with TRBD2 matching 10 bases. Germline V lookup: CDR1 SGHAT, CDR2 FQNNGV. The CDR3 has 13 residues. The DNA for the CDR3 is TGTGCCAGCGGCTTAGCGGGAGGACGATACGCGTATTTT. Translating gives CASGLAGGRYAYF.

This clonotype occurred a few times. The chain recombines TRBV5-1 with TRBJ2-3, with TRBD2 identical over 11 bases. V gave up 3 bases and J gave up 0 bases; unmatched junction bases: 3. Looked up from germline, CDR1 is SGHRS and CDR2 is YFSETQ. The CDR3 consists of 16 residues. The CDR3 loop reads CASSSGLAVSTDTQYF. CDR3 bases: TGCGCCAGCAGCTCGGGACTAGCGGTTAGCACAGATACGCAGTATTTT.

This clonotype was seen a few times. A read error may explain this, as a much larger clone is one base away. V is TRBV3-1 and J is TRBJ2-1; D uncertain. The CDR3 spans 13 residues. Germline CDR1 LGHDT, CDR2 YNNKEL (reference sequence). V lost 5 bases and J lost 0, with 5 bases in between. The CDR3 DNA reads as TGTGCCAGCAGCGAGAGCTCCTACAATGAGCAGTTCTTC. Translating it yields CASSESSYNEQFF.

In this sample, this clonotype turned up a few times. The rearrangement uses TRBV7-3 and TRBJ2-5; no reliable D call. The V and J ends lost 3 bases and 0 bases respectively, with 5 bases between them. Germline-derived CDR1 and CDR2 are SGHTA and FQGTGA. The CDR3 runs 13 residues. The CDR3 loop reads CASSLHYQETQYF. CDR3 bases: TGTGCCAGCAGCTTGCACTACCAAGAGACCCAGTACTTC. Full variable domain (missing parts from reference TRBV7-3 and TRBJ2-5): GAGVSQTPSNKVTEKGKYVELRCDPISGHTALYWYRQSLGQGPEFLIYFQGTGAADDSGLPNDRFFAVRPEGSVSTLKIQRTERGDSAVYLCASSLHYQETQYFGPGTRLLVL.

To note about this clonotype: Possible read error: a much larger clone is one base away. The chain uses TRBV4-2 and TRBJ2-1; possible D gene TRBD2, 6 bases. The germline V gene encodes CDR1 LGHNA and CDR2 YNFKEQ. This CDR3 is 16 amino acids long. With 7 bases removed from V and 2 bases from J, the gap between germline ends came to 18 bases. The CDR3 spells CASNHTAGRTYNEQFF. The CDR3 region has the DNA TGTGCCAGCAACCATACCGCAGGGAGGACCTACAATGAGCAGTTCTTC.

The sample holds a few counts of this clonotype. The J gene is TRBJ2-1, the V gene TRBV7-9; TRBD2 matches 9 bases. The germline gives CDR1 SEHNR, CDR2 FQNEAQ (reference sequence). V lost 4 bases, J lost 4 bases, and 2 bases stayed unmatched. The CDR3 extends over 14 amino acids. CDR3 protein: CASSSSGTYNEQFF. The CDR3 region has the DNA TGTGCCAGCAGCTCTAGCGGGACGTACAATGAGCAGTTCTTC. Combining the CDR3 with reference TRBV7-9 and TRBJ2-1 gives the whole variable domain DTGVSQNPRHKITKRGQNVTFRCDPISEHNRLYWYRQTLGQGPEFLTYFQNEAQLEKSRLLSDRFSAERPKGSFSTLEIQRTEQGDSAMYLCASSSSGTYNEQFFGPGTRLTVL.

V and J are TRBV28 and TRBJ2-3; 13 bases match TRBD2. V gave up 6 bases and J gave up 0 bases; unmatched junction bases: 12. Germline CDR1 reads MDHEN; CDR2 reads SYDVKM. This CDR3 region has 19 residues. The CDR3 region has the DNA TGTGCCAGCAGCTCCACCCCGGGACTAGCGGGGAAGAGCACAGATACGCAGTATTTT. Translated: CASSSTPGLAGKSTDTQYF.

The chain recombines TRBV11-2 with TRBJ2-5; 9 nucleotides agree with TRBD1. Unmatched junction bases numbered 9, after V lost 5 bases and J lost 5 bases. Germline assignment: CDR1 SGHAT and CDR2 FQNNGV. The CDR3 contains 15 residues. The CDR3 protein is CASSTRRTGDETQYF. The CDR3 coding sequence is TGTGCCAGCAGCACCCGCCGGACAGGGGACGAGACCCAGTACTTC.

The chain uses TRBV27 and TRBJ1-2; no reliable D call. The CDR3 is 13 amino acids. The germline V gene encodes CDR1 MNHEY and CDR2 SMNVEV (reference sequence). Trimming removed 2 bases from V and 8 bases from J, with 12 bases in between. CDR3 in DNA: TGTGCCAGCAGTTTAAATCGGGAGTCAGGCTACACCTTC. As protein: CASSLNRESGYTF.

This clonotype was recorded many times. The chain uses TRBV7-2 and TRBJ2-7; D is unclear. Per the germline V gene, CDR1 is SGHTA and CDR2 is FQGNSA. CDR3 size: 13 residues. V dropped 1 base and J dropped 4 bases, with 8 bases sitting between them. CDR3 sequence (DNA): TGTGCCAGCAGCTTAGGGCGGAATTACGAGCAGTACTTC. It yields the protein CASSLGRNYEQYF.

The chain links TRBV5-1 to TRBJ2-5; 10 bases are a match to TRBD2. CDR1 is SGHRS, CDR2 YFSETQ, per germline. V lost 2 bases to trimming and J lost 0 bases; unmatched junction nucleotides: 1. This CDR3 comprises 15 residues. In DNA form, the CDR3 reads TGCGCCAGCAGCTTCCTAGCGGGAGACCAAGAGACCCAGTACTTC. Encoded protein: CASSFLAGDQETQYF.

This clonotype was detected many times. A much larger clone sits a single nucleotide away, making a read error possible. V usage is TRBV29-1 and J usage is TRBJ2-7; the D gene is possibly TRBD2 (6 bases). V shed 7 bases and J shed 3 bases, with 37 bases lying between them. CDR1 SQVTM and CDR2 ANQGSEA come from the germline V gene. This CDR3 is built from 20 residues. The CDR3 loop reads CSGHPTECLGGRAVFYEQYF. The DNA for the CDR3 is TGCAGCGGTCATCCGACAGAGTGCCTGGGGGGACGAGCGGTTTTCTACGAGCAGTACTTC.

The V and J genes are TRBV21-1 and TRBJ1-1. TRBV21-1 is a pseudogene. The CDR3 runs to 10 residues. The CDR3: CASTTTEAFF. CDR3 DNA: TGTGCCAGCACCACCACTGAAGCTTTCTTT.

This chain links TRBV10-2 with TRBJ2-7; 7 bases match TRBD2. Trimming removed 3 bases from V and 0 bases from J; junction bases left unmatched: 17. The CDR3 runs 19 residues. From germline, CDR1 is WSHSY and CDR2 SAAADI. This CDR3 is CASSESPNPSAGRSYEQYF. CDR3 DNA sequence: TGCGCCAGCAGTGAATCCCCGAACCCTTCAGCGGGACGCTCCTACGAGCAGTACTTC.

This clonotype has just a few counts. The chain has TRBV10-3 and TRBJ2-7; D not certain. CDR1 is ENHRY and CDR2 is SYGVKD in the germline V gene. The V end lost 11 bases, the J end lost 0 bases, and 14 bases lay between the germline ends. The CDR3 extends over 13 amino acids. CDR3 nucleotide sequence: TGTGCCCTTTCCAAGGAAACCTCCTACGAGCAGTACTTC. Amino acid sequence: CALSKETSYEQYF.

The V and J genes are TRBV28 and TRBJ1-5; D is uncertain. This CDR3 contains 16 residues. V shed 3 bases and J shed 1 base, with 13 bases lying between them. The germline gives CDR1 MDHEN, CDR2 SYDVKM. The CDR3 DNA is TGTGCCAGCAGTTTGGCGGAACAGCAGAGCAATCAGCCCCAGCATTTT. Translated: CASSLAEQQSNQPQHF.